This passage covers 32 T cell receptor beta chains from one sample sequenced in a study of CD8+ T cells in alopecia areata. As for treatment: oral pan-JAK inhibitor, 5-10 mg twice daily. Extracted RNA was reverse transcribed, and the resulting cDNA served as sequencing template. The method was immunoSEQ multiplex PCR; TCRdb's version includes in-frame clones alone and lacks a portion of them. The table has over 200,000 clones, 64% seen once. Sequences were derived from CD4+ T cells sorted from blood, sampled at week 4, from a patient treated with tofacitinib. The origin of the receptors is a human donor with alopecia areata.

The chain uses TRBV2 and TRBJ1-2; weak D call: TRBD1 (6 bases). The germline V gene encodes CDR1 SNHLY and CDR2 FYNNEI. This CDR3 is built from 13 residues. V shed 5 bases and J shed 6 bases, with 13 bases lying between them. The CDR3 loop reads CASSPTGPNGYTF. CDR3 nucleotides: TGTGCCAGCAGTCCAACAGGGCCCAATGGCTACACCTTC.

This clone showed up just once. V is TRBV29-1 and J is TRBJ2-1; tentative D call: TRBD1 (5 bases). V was clipped by 4 bases and J by 0 bases, with 7 bases between them. CDR1 and CDR2 (germline): SQVTM, ANQGSEA. This CDR3 has 13 amino acids. This CDR3 is CSVVQVSYNEQFF. The CDR3 DNA reads TGCAGCGTTGTACAGGTCTCCTACAATGAGCAGTTCTTC.

This clone was observed a handful of times. The rearrangement uses TRBV7-9 and TRBJ1-5, with D perhaps TRBD1 (6 bases). Germline-derived CDR1 and CDR2 are SEHNR and FQNEAQ (reference sequence). With 6 bases removed from V and 2 bases from J, the gap between germline ends came to 14 bases. The CDR3 contains 15 residues. The CDR3 DNA is TGTGCCAGCAGGTCAGGGGAGATTGGCAATCAGCCCCAGCATTTT. Its protein is CASRSGEIGNQPQHF.

This chain links TRBV6-6 with TRBJ2-7; 7 bases align to TRBD1. The CDR3 runs 15 residues. Germline CDR1 is MNHNY and CDR2 is SVGAGI (reference sequence). The V and J ends lost 5 bases and 2 bases, in that order; junction bases with no gene match: 9. The CDR3 nucleotides read TGTGCCAGCAGTGCGGACAGGCTTGGCCCCTACGAGCAGTACTTC. Its protein product is CASSADRLGPYEQYF.

The rearrangement uses TRBV4-1 and TRBJ2-5; TRBD1 aligns across 8 bases. This CDR3 spans 16 amino acids. Trimming at V came to 4 bases and at J to 5 bases, leaving 12 bases not matched to a gene. Looked up from germline, CDR1 is MGHRA and CDR2 is YSYEKL. CDR3: CASSPHSGQGVETQYF. The CDR3 coding sequence is TGCGCCAGCAGCCCGCATTCAGGACAGGGTGTGGAGACCCAGTACTTC.

This clone has more than one count but fewer than ten. V is TRBV14 and J is TRBJ1-3; no reliable D call. The CDR3 totals 17 residues. Trimming removed 0 bases at V and 0 bases at J, with 12 bases between. From germline, CDR1 is SGHDN and CDR2 FVKESK. The chain's CDR3 is CASSQEARARSGNTIYF. The CDR3 DNA reads TGTGCCAGCAGCCAAGAGGCTCGGGCCCGCTCTGGAAACACCATATATTTT.

There are a few counts of this clone. This chain connects TRBV29-1 to TRBJ2-1; D not resolved. The CDR3 loop spans 14 amino acids. The V gene lost 3 bases and the J gene lost 0 bases, with 9 bases spanning the gap. Germline CDR1 SQVTM, CDR2 ANQGSEA. The CDR3 sequence: CSVEGGPSYNEQFF. CDR3 DNA sequence: TGCAGCGTTGAGGGTGGGCCCTCCTACAATGAGCAGTTCTTC.

J is TRBJ2-7 and V is TRBV5-1; perhaps TRBD1 as D (6 bases). The germline gives CDR1 SGHRS, CDR2 YFSETQ. Deletions cut 3 bases from V and 0 bases from J, with 10 bases between. The CDR3 has 14 amino acids. CDR3 DNA sequence: TGCGCCAGCAGCTGGGACACGAGCTCCTACGAGCAGTACTTC. This codes for CASSWDTSSYEQYF.

The rearrangement uses TRBV6-5 and TRBJ2-1, with a possible D match to TRBD1 (7 bases). V lost 10 bases, J lost 3 bases, and 10 bases lay in between. CDR3 length: 12 residues. CDR1 is MNHEY, CDR2 SVGAGI, per germline. The CDR3 region is CATQGGYNEQFF. For the CDR3, the DNA is TGTGCCACTCAGGGGGGCTACAATGAGCAGTTCTTC.

This clone was observed a handful of times. The genes are TRBV6-5 and TRBJ1-2; D remains ambiguous. The germline CDR1 and CDR2 sequences are MNHEY and SVGAGI. This CDR3 region has 14 residues. V gave up 6 bases and J gave up 4 bases, with 15 bases separating them. The CDR3 is CASSRMVSSYGYTF. CDR3 DNA sequence: TGTGCCAGCAGCCGGATGGTCTCCTCCTATGGCTACACCTTC.

This clone has just one count. The chain couples TRBV19 to TRBJ2-2, with D possibly matching TRBD1 (6 bases). From germline, CDR1 is LNHDA and CDR2 SQIVND (reference sequence). This CDR3 is built from 14 residues. Deletions cut 5 bases from V and 6 bases from J, with 13 bases between. CDR3 sequence: CASSPARGSGELFF. DNA of the CDR3: TGTGCCAGTAGTCCCGCCAGGGGATCCGGGGAGCTGTTTTTT.

Note on this clone: The same CDR3 arises from other DNA sequences in this sample as well. The chain has TRBV5-1 and TRBJ2-3; unclear D gene. With 0 bases removed from V and 1 base from J, the gap between germline ends came to 3 bases. CDR1 SGHRS and CDR2 YFSETQ come from the germline V gene. The CDR3 runs to 13 residues. The DNA for the CDR3 is TGCGCCAGCAGCTTGGCGGGCACAGATACGCAGTATTTT. Translation: CASSLAGTDTQYF. The complete variable domain, with remaining parts taken from reference TRBV5-1 and TRBJ2-3, reads KAGVTQTPRYLIKTRGQQVTLSCSPISGHRSVSWYQQTPGQGLQFLFEYFSETQRNKGNFPGRFSGRQFSNSRSEMNVSTLELGDSALYLCASSLAGTDTQYFGPGTRLTVL.

J is TRBJ1-1 and V is TRBV12-5; 8 bases agree with TRBD1. This CDR3 is built from 14 residues. The V gene's germline CDR1 is LGHNT and CDR2 FRNRAP. V trimming: 0 bases; J trimming: 7 bases; junction bases outside the gene matches: 4. CDR3 nucleotides: TGTGCTAGTGGTTTGGTGGACAGGGTGGGTGAAGCTTTCTTT. Amino acids: CASGLVDRVGEAFF.

The chain has TRBV7-2 and TRBJ1-5; no definite D call. CDR1 SGHTA and CDR2 FQGNSA come from the germline V gene. V was trimmed by 6 bases and J by 1 base, leaving 13 bases between them. CDR3 length equals 15 residues. The CDR3 DNA sequence: TGTGCCAGCAGTCTTGGAAGTGGAAGCAATCAGCCCCAGCATTTT. Protein sequence: CASSLGSGSNQPQHF.

The chain recombines TRBV11-1 with TRBJ2-1; weak D call: TRBD1 (5 bases). Deletions cut 1 base from V and 7 bases from J, with 8 bases between. CDR3 length: 13 amino acids. In germline, CDR1 is SGHAT, CDR2 FQDESV (reference sequence). For the CDR3, the DNA is TGTGCCAGCAGCTTAGGGGGCCGTAATGAGCAGTTCTTC. Translated, it gives CASSLGGRNEQFF.

The chain uses TRBV2 and TRBJ2-3; D is unclear. Germline CDR1 reads SNHLY; CDR2 reads FYNNEI. The CDR3 runs to 12 residues. Trimming pared 4 bases from V and 3 bases from J, leaving 5 bases between. The CDR3 sequence: CASSAMTDTQYF. Written as DNA, the CDR3 is TGTGCCAGCAGTGCCATGACAGATACGCAGTATTTT.

This sequence joins TRBV30 and TRBJ2-5; 7 nucleotides agree with TRBD1. The J call may be wrong; the DNA end is better matched by TRBJ2-7. The CDR3 consists of 15 residues. Germline CDR1 is GTSNPN and CDR2 is SVGIG (reference sequence). The DNA of the CDR3 is TGTGCCTGGAGTGTACCAAGGGGGCGGTATAGCGAGCAGTACTTC. Encoded protein: CAWSVPRGRYSEQYF.

The V call is TRBV7-2, the J call TRBJ1-6; D is unclear. Germline CDR1 is SGHTA and CDR2 is FQGNSA. V was cut by 0 bases and J by 7 bases, with 4 bases left in between. This CDR3 comprises 13 residues. For the CDR3, the DNA is TGTGCCAGCAGCTTAGCCGGGAATTCACCCCTCCACTTT. Amino acids: CASSLAGNSPLHF.

This chain links TRBV9 with TRBJ2-6, with D tentatively TRBD1 (5 bases). V was cut by 6 bases and J by 0 bases, with 10 bases left in between. CDR1 SGDLS and CDR2 YYNGEE come from the germline V gene. This CDR3 contains 15 residues. CDR3 protein: CASTLDSSGANVLTF. CDR3 nucleotides: TGTGCCAGCACCCTTGACAGCTCTGGGGCCAACGTCCTGACTTTC.

Here the CDR3 DNA reads TGCAGCGCCGGCCCCGATACGCAGTATTTT. Residues: CSAGPDTQYF. V is TRBV29-1 and J is TRBJ2-3, with D uncertain. V shed 7 bases and J shed 6 bases, with 8 bases lying between them. Germline loops: CDR1 SQVTM, CDR2 ANQGSEA. The CDR3 sequence is 10 residues long.

Only a few counts were recorded for this clone. The gene calls are TRBV25-1 and TRBJ2-7; 9 bases fit TRBD1. Trimming cost V 3 bases and J 4 bases; bases outside gene matches: 4. Germline CDR1 MGHDK, CDR2 SYGVNS. This CDR3 has 14 residues. DNA for the CDR3: TGTGCCAGCAGTGATGGGACAGGGACATACGAGCAGTACTTC. Translating gives CASSDGTGTYEQYF.

V is TRBV5-1 and J is TRBJ1-2; no reliable D call. This CDR3 contains 12 residues. CDR1 and CDR2 (germline): SGHRS, YFSETQ. The ends were cut back, 0 bases at V and 3 bases at J, with 3 bases in the middle. DNA for the CDR3: TGCGCCAGCAGCTTGGAGCACTATGGCTACACCTTC. Protein product: CASSLEHYGYTF.

The chain joins TRBV7-2 to TRBJ2-5, with TRBD1 identical over 9 bases. TRBJ2-7 matches the DNA end more closely, so the J call is doubtful. From germline, CDR1 is SGHTA and CDR2 FQGNSA. The CDR3 extends over 15 amino acids. The chain's CDR3 is CASSLHGTGSYEQYF. For the CDR3, the DNA is TGTGCCAGCAGCCTCCACGGGACAGGGTCCTACGAGCAGTACTTC.

The chain employs TRBV18 and TRBJ1-6, with 7 bases aligning to TRBD1. The CDR3 spans 15 residues. V trimming: 5 bases; J trimming: 5 bases; junction bases outside the gene matches: 6. Germline V lookup: CDR1 KGHSH, CDR2 LQKENI. The CDR3 loop is CASSSGQVDNSPLHF. CDR3 DNA: TGTGCCAGCTCATCCGGACAGGTGGATAATTCACCCCTCCACTTT.

The J gene is TRBJ2-7, the V gene TRBV5-1; D perhaps matches TRBD2 (5 bases). CDR1 and CDR2 from the germline V gene are SGHRS and YFSETQ. Trimming cost V 3 bases and J 6 bases, with 7 bases left between them. There are 11 residues in the CDR3. CDR3 loop: CASSSGGEQYF. The CDR3 DNA sequence: TGCGCCAGCAGCTCCGGAGGCGAGCAGTACTTC. The entire variable domain, with the rest obtained from reference TRBV5-1 and TRBJ2-7, is as follows: KAGVTQTPRYLIKTRGQQVTLSCSPISGHRSVSWYQQTPGQGLQFLFEYFSETQRNKGNFPGRFSGRQFSNSRSEMNVSTLELGDSALYLCASSSGGEQYFGPGTRLTVT.

The chain recombines TRBV9 with TRBJ2-2, with D perhaps TRBD1 or TRBD2 (6 bases each). The CDR3 is 16 amino acids. Trimming stripped 0 bases from V and 5 bases from J, with 14 bases between. The germline V gene encodes CDR1 SGDLS and CDR2 YYNGEE. In nucleotides, the CDR3 is TGTGCCAGCAGCGTAGCTTGGGGGGCTTGGACCGGGGAGCTGTTTTTT. Translating gives CASSVAWGAWTGELFF. Full variable domain (missing parts from reference TRBV9 and TRBJ2-2): DSGVTQTPKHLITATGQRVTLRCSPRSGDLSVYWYQQSLDQGLQFLIQYYNGEERAKGNILERFSAQQFPDLHSELNLSSLELGDSALYFCASSVAWGAWTGELFFGEGSRLTVL.

The V and J genes are TRBV7-8 and TRBJ2-7; possible D gene TRBD2, 5 bases. CDR1 is SGHVS, CDR2 FQNEAQ, per germline. The CDR3 has 14 amino acids. Deletions cut 2 bases from V and 5 bases from J, with 13 bases between. DNA for the CDR3: TGTGCCAGCAGCTTAAGATACGCCGGGGACGAGCAGTACTTC. Translated: CASSLRYAGDEQYF.

V usage is TRBV7-2 and J usage is TRBJ2-4, with D unclear. The V gene's germline CDR1 is SGHTA and CDR2 FQGNSA. V was clipped by 0 bases and J by 0 bases, with 9 bases between them. The CDR3 spans 16 residues. Written as DNA, the CDR3 is TGTGCCAGCAGCTTAGCACCTCCAATAGCCAAAAACATTCAGTACTTC. This sequence encodes CASSLAPPIAKNIQYF.

J is TRBJ1-1 and V is TRBV5-6; D remains unclear. CDR1 is SGHDT, CDR2 YYEEEE, per germline. Trimming cost V 4 bases and J 3 bases, with 16 bases left between them. The CDR3 totals 15 residues. The CDR3 DNA sequence: TGTGCCAGCAGCCCCAAGAAGGGAGCAGACACTGAAGCTTTCTTT. It specifies CASSPKKGADTEAFF.

This clone has a single count. CDR3 sequence (DNA): TGTGCCAGCAGCTTACGGGCAGGGGGCTTTAGCAATCAGCCCCAGCATTTT. Translating gives CASSLRAGGFSNQPQHF. The V and J genes are TRBV7-2 and TRBJ1-5; 8 nucleotides align to TRBD1. Germline CDR1 and CDR2: SGHTA and FQGNSA. This CDR3 spans 17 amino acids. With 2 bases clipped from V and 0 bases from J, the junction kept 6 bases outside the gene matches. Full variable domain (missing parts from reference TRBV7-2 and TRBJ1-5): GAGVSQSPSNKVTEKGKDVELRCDPISGHTALYWYRQSLGQGLEFLIYFQGNSAPDKSGLPSDRFSAERTGGSVSTLTIQRTQQEDSAVYLCASSLRAGGFSNQPQHFGDGTRLSIL.

The J gene is TRBJ2-4, the V gene TRBV4-1; no definite D call. CDR3 length equals 15 residues. Germline CDR1 and CDR2: MGHRA and YSYEKL. With 4 bases removed from V and 0 bases from J, the gap between germline ends came to 10 bases. The CDR3 sequence is CASSPFELAKNIQYF. Here the CDR3 DNA reads TGCGCCAGCAGCCCGTTCGAACTAGCCAAAAACATTCAGTACTTC.

The V call is TRBV29-1, the J call TRBJ2-2, with a possible D match to TRBD2 (5 bases). V lost 7 bases and J lost 3, with 12 bases in between. The CDR3 has 13 amino acids. Germline V gene sequence: CDR1 SQVTM, CDR2 ANQGSEA. As DNA, the CDR3 is TGCAGCGCCAGGCTCGGGGACACCGGGGAGCTGTTTTTT. Translation: CSARLGDTGELFF.